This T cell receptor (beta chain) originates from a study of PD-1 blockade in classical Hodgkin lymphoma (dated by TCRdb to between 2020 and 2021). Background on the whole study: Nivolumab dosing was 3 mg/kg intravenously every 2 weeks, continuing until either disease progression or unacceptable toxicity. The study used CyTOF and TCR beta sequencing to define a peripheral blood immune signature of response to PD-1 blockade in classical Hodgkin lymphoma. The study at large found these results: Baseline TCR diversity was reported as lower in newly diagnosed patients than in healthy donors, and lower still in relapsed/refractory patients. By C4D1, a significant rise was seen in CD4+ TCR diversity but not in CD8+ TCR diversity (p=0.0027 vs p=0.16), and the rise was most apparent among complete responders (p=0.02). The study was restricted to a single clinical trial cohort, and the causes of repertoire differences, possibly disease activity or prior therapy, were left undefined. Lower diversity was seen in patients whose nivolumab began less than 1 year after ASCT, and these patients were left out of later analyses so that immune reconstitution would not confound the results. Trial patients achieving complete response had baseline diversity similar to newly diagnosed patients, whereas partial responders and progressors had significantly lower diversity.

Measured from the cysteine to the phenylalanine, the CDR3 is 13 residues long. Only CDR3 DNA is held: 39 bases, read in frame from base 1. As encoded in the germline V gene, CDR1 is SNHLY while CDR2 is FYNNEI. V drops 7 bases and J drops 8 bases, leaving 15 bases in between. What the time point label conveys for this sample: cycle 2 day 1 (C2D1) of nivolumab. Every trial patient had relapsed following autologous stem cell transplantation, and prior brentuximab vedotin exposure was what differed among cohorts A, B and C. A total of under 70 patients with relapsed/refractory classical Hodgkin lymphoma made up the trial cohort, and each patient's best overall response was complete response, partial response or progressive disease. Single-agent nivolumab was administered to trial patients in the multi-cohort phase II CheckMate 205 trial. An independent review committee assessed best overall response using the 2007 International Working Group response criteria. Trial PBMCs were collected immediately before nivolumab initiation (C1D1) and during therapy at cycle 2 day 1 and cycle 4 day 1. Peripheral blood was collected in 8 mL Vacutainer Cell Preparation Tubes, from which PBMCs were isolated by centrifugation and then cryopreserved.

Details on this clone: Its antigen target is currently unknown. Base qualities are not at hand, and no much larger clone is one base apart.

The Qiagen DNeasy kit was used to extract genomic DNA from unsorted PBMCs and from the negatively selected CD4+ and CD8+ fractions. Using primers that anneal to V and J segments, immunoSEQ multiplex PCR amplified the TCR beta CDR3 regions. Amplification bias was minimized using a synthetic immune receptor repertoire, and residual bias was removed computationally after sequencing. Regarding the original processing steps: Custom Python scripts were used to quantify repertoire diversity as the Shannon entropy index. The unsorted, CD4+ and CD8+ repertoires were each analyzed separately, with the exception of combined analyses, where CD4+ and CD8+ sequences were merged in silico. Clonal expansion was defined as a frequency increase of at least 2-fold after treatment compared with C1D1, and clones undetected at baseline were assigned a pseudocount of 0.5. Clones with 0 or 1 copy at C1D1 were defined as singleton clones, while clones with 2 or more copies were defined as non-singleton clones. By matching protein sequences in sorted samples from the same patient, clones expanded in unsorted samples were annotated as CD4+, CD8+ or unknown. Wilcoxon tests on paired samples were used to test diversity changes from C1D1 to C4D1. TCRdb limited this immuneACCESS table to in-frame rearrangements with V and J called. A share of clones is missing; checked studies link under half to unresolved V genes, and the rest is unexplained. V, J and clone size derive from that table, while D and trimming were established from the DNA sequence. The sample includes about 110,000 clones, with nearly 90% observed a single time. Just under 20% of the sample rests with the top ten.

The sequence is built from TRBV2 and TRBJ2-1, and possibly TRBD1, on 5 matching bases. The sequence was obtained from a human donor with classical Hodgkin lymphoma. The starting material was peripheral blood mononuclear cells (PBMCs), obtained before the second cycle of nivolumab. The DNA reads TGTGCCAGCACGGAAGGTTTCAGGGATGAGCAGTTCTTC. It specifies CASTEGFRDEQFF.